This is a list of T cell receptor beta chains from one sample in a study of blood T cell repertoires in COVID-19. This table comes from immunoSEQ multiplex PCR, and its TCRdb copy is limited to in-frame clones, with some not included. Of under 450,000 clones listed, about 88% are singletons. The sample consisted of peripheral blood. The receptors come from a woman in her thirties or forties with COVID-19, enrolled during active disease. The conserved cysteine and the conserved F or W are not part of the CDR3 here. Fields, in order: J gene, clone size, V gene, CDR3 protein. A row's size may be missing; if present it is once, few, many or a size class.

>TRBJ2-3|.|TRBV25-1
ASSADRGTDTQY
>TRBJ1-5|.|TRBV6-2/TRBV6-3
ASSKAGDSQPQH
>TRBJ2-7|.|TRBV2
ASTLSPYEQY
>TRBJ2-7|.|TRBV25-1
ASSETSWTSSYEQY
>TRBJ2-4|.|TRBV7-2
ASSLLGGSKNIQY
>TRBJ2-2|.|TRBV7-8
ASSPPAGELF
>TRBJ2-2|.|TRBV7-2
ASSLSSGGGRATGELF
>TRBJ1-1|.|TRBV2
ASTTERGETEAF
>TRBJ1-2|.|TRBV29-1
SVEVLGRYGYT
>TRBJ1-5|.|TRBV4-2
ASSQGEVSNQPQH
>TRBJ2-2|once|TRBV11-2
ASSLVQNTGELF
>TRBJ1-5|.|TRBV7-2
ASSQMDSVGFGNQPQH
>TRBJ1-2|.|TRBV27
ASSFQGGAHGYT
>TRBJ2-7|.|TRBV6-5
ASSYSGGSIYEQY
>TRBJ2-7|once|TRBV7-9
ASSPTSGRNEQY
>TRBJ1-2|.|TRBV5-8
ASSYKQGRGYT
>TRBJ2-1|.|TRBV7-2
ASSSTSRGNEQF
>TRBJ1-1|once|TRBV7-2
ASSLRGNTEAF
>TRBJ2-2|.|TRBV5-6
ASSLEVGGTGELF
>TRBJ2-2|few|TRBV6-4
ASSAAGADTGELF
>TRBJ2-3|.|TRBV5-1
ASSPGLAGGTSTDTQY
>TRBJ1-5|.|TRBV27
ASSPTGTGRGQPQH
>TRBJ2-1|.|TRBV14
ASSLSGRAPRGEQF
>TRBJ2-5|.|TRBV5-1
ASRLTGGRETQY
>TRBJ1-1|.|TRBV5-1
ASSSSAANTEAF
>TRBJ1-2|many|TRBV2
ASSDSAGYGYT
>TRBJ2-1|.|TRBV30
AWTDSSYNEQF
>TRBJ2-2|once|TRBV19
ASSSRDRGTGELF
>TRBJ1-2|.|TRBV30
AWSVVRAQVRGYT
>TRBJ1-1|.|TRBV4-3
ASSPSRRSNTEAF
>TRBJ1-2|.|TRBV27
ASSSRQGGGYT
>TRBJ2-3|.|TRBV29-1
SAESVGGSSRGDTQY
>TRBJ1-2|.|TRBV7-2
ASSLAGTDNYGYT
>TRBJ1-3|.|TRBV9
ASTPGHGRSGNTIY
>TRBJ1-1|.|TRBV7-2
ASSSGRGHTEAF
>TRBJ2-6|.|TRBV28
ASRLTGSGANVLT
>TRBJ2-1|.|TRBV7-2
ASSSDGRYEQF
>TRBJ2-2|.|TRBV18
ASSKWDSSTGELF
>TRBJ1-1|.|TRBV4-3
ASSQTSNTEAF
>TRBJ2-2|.|TRBV7-4
ASTVPGQAPGELF
>TRBJ2-7|.|TRBV28
ASRERESIYEQY
>TRBJ2-1|.|TRBV5-1
ASSPRLDRHHYNEQF